Listed here is a single TCR beta chain. Trimming cost V 5 bases and J 6 bases, with 16 bases left between them. The germline CDR1 and CDR2 sequences are SGHAT and FQNNGV. The CDR3 sequence is 15 residues long. Clones were sequenced by immunoSEQ multiplex PCR, and TCRdb holds only the in-frame ones, with some missing. The sample consists of about 610,000 clones, over 75% of them appearing once. This entry comes from a study of shared T cell receptors in the human thymus. These same records also appear under a second study, on human thymus T cells.

Sequencing input: thymocytes. The clonotype originates from a boy in the first two years of life with a congenital heart defect. The chain uses TRBV11-2 and TRBJ2-2; the D gene is possibly TRBD2 (5 bases). CDR3 nucleotide sequence: TGTGCCAGCAGCCCCCCCGAGGAGGTATCCGGGGAGCTGTTTTTT. Its protein product is CASSPPEEVSGELFF.